This is a list of T cell receptor beta chains from one sample in a study of T cell responses to AZD1222 COVID-19 vaccine. The table came from immunoSEQ multiplex PCR; TCRdb's copy has only in-frame clones and leaves some out. The sample has hundreds of thousands of clones, 90% to 95% seen once; the top ten hold 0.5% to 0.65%. This specimen consisted of peripheral blood, obtained 28 days after the second AZD1222 dose. The receptor set was obtained from an adult who received the AZD1222 COVID-19 vaccine. Each CDR3 is given with its conserved first and last residue. The order of the fields is V gene, J gene, D gene, clone size, CDR3 DNA, CDR3 protein. A D gene is named only where the DNA matches it firmly. Expanded clones are given a class, and other clones once, few, many or no size at all.

V: TRBV11-2; J: TRBJ1-4; D: NA; size: NA; DNA: TGTGCCAGCAGCTTAGATACTGGCAGGGGAGAAAAACTGTTTTTT; CDR3: CASSLDTGRGEKLFF
V: TRBV6-5; J: TRBJ1-2; D: NA; size: NA; DNA: TGTGCCAGCACTCGAGACCTGACTGCCAAAGGAGGCTACACCTTC; CDR3: CASTRDLTAKGGYTF
V: TRBV29-1; J: TRBJ1-1; D: NA; size: once; DNA: TGCAGCGCTGGGCCAGGGCGGGACACTGAAGCTTTCTTT; CDR3: CSAGPGRDTEAFF
V: TRBV6-5; J: TRBJ1-1; D: NA; size: NA; DNA: TGTGCCGATCCCCCGGGTGGCGGACGGAACACTGAAGCTTTCTTT; CDR3: CADPPGGGRNTEAFF
V: TRBV6-2/TRBV6-3; J: TRBJ1-5; D: TRBD1; size: NA; DNA: TGTGCCAGCAGTTACGGTGGCCACAGGGGGAATCAGCCCCAGCATTTT; CDR3: CASSYGGHRGNQPQHF
V: TRBV9; J: TRBJ2-7; D: NA; size: NA; DNA: TGTGCCAGCAGCGTCCGTAGCTTTCGGGACGAGCAGTACTTC; CDR3: CASSVRSFRDEQYF
V: TRBV28; J: TRBJ1-2; D: NA; size: NA; DNA: TGTGCCAGCAGTTTATTCGGCGGCAGGGTCGGTGGTGGCTACACCTTC; CDR3: CASSLFGGRVGGGYTF
V: TRBV25-1; J: TRBJ2-5; D: TRBD2; size: NA; DNA: TGTGCCAGCAGCATGGGCACTAGCGGCTTAGAGACCCAGTACTTC; CDR3: CASSMGTSGLETQYF
V: TRBV9; J: TRBJ2-1; D: TRBD2; size: once; DNA: TGTGCCAGCAGCGTAGTTTTCGGGAGGGCCGTCAGGCACCTCCCCTCCTACAATGAGCAGTTCTTC; CDR3: CASSVVFGRAVRHLPSYNEQFF
V: TRBV5-4; J: TRBJ2-2; D: NA; size: NA; DNA: TGTGCCAGCAGCCTGGGGGCCGGGGAGCTGTTTTTT; CDR3: CASSLGAGELFF
V: TRBV7-2; J: TRBJ1-1; D: NA; size: NA; DNA: TGTGCCAGCAGCTTAGTGGGGTTAAACACTGAAGCTTTCTTT; CDR3: CASSLVGLNTEAFF
V: TRBV6-2/TRBV6-3; J: TRBJ2-7; D: NA; size: NA; DNA: TGTGCCAGCAGTCGGGAACGCCACTACGAGCAGTACTTC; CDR3: CASSRERHYEQYF
V: TRBV18; J: TRBJ2-7; D: TRBD2; size: NA; DNA: TGTGCCAGCTCACCTCAGCTAGCGGGGGAAGGCTCCTACGAGCAGTACTTC; CDR3: CASSPQLAGEGSYEQYF
V: TRBV15; J: TRBJ1-5; D: TRBD1; size: NA; DNA: TGTGCCACCAGCAGAAGTGACAGGGTTGGCAATCAGCCCCAGCATTTT; CDR3: CATSRSDRVGNQPQHF
V: TRBV6-5; J: TRBJ1-4; D: TRBD1; size: NA; DNA: TGTGCCAGCGGGGGACAGGGGGGTGAAAAACTGTTTTTT; CDR3: CASGGQGGEKLFF
V: TRBV19; J: TRBJ1-6; D: TRBD1; size: NA; DNA: TGTGCCAGTAGTATAGCCGGACAGGGCCAGTCACCCCTCCACTTT; CDR3: CASSIAGQGQSPLHF
V: TRBV5-1; J: TRBJ2-3; D: TRBD2; size: once; DNA: TGCGCCAGCAGCCCGGAAGCGGGGTGGAATACGCAGTATTTT; CDR3: CASSPEAGWNTQYF
V: TRBV6-4; J: TRBJ2-1; D: TRBD1; size: NA; DNA: TGTGCCAGAGACTATACCGGGACAGGGTACAATGAGCAGTTCTTC; CDR3: CARDYTGTGYNEQFF
V: TRBV20-1; J: TRBJ1-2; D: NA; size: NA; DNA: TGCAGTGTCAGCGACGGGAAGGACTTC; CDR3: CSVSDGKDF
V: TRBV5-4; J: TRBJ2-7; D: TRBD2; size: NA; DNA: TGTGCCAGCAGCCCCGGGACTAGCGGCCCCTACGAGCAGTACTTC; CDR3: CASSPGTSGPYEQYF
V: TRBV15; J: TRBJ2-5; D: TRBD1; size: NA; DNA: TGTGCCACCAGACCGGACAGGGGATCAGAGACCCAGTACTTC; CDR3: CATRPDRGSETQYF
V: TRBV20-1; J: TRBJ1-1; D: NA; size: NA; DNA: TGCAGTGCCCGAAAGGGAGCTTTCTTT; CDR3: CSARKGAFF
V: TRBV2; J: TRBJ1-2; D: TRBD1; size: NA; DNA: TGTGCCACGCTCCGGGACAGATTCTCCTATGGCTACACCTTC; CDR3: CATLRDRFSYGYTF
V: TRBV5-5; J: TRBJ2-3; D: TRBD2; size: NA; DNA: TGTGCCAGCAGCCCTATACCTCGAGCGGGGGGCGGAGATACGCAGTATTTT; CDR3: CASSPIPRAGGGDTQYF
V: TRBV14; J: TRBJ1-1; D: TRBD1; size: NA; DNA: TGTGCCAGCAGCCAACACGGGACAGCTGAAGCTTTCTTT; CDR3: CASSQHGTAEAFF
V: TRBV14; J: TRBJ2-1; D: NA; size: NA; DNA: TGTGCCAGCAGCCTTTTCCGAAATGAGCAGTTCTTC; CDR3: CASSLFRNEQFF
V: TRBV21-1; J: TRBJ1-1; D: NA; size: NA; DNA: TGTGCCAGCAGCGATCGCTGTACCGGGACGGGGAACACTGAAGCTTTCTTT; CDR3: CASSDRCTGTGNTEAFF
V: TRBV4-1; J: TRBJ1-6; D: TRBD1; size: NA; DNA: TGCGCCAGCAGACAGACAGGGGCCGGAGGGGCCCTCCACTTT; CDR3: CASRQTGAGGALHF
V: TRBV10-2; J: TRBJ2-1; D: TRBD2; size: NA; DNA: TGCGCCAGCAGGTGGAAAGCGGGGGGGACTGGTGAGCAGTTCTTC; CDR3: CASRWKAGGTGEQFF
V: TRBV9; J: TRBJ1-2; D: NA; size: once; DNA: TGTGCCAGCAGCGCTTGGGGGACGTCTTATGGCTACACCTTC; CDR3: CASSAWGTSYGYTF
V: TRBV27; J: TRBJ2-1; D: NA; size: NA; DNA: TGTGCCAGCAGTCTCCGGGCTGAATACAATGAGCAGTTCTTC; CDR3: CASSLRAEYNEQFF
V: TRBV7-2; J: TRBJ1-6; D: TRBD1; size: NA; DNA: TGTGCCAGCAGCTTGACAGGGTGGGCTTCACCCCTCCACTTT; CDR3: CASSLTGWASPLHF
V: TRBV7-2; J: TRBJ2-7; D: NA; size: NA; DNA: TGTGCCAGCAGCTTAGAGGGTCTCTACTACGAGCAGTACTTC; CDR3: CASSLEGLYYEQYF
V: TRBV3-1/TRBV3-2; J: TRBJ1-4; D: NA; size: NA; DNA: TGTGCCAGCAGCCAAGATGGGGGCGGTGAAAAACTGTTTTTT; CDR3: CASSQDGGGEKLFF
V: TRBV7-2; J: TRBJ2-7; D: NA; size: NA; DNA: TGTGCCAGCAAGGCAGCCTACGAGCAGTACTTC; CDR3: CASKAAYEQYF
V: TRBV11-3; J: TRBJ2-1; D: TRBD2; size: NA; DNA: TGTGCCAGCAGCTCCGGGACTAGCGGGAGGGTGTTCTTC; CDR3: CASSSGTSGRVFF
V: TRBV10-2; J: TRBJ2-7; D: NA; size: NA; DNA: TGCGCCAGCAGATCGCCCGGGGATACCTACGAGCAGTACTTC; CDR3: CASRSPGDTYEQYF